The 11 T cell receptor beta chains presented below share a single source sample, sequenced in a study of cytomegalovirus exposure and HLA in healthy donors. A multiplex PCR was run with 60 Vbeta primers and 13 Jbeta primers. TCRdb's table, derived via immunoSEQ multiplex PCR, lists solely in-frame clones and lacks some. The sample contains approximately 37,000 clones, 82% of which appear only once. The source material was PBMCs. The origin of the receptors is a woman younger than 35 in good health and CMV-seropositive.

The CDR3 sequence is CASSLAPTVSSGNTIYF. CDR3 nucleotide sequence: TGTGCCAGCAGCTTAGCGCCCACGGTGAGCTCTGGAAACACCATATATTTT. This sequence joins TRBV7-6 and TRBJ1-3, with D uncertain. The CDR3 contains 17 residues. V lost 0 bases, J lost 0 bases, and 12 bases lay in between. Germline V gene data show CDR1 as SGHVS and CDR2 as FNYEAQ.

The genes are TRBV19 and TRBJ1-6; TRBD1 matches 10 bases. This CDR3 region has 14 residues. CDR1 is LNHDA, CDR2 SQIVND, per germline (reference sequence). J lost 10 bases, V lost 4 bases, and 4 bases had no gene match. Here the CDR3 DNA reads TGTGCCAGTAGTACAGACAGGGGGCGGTCACCCCTCCACTTT. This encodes CASSTDRGRSPLHF.

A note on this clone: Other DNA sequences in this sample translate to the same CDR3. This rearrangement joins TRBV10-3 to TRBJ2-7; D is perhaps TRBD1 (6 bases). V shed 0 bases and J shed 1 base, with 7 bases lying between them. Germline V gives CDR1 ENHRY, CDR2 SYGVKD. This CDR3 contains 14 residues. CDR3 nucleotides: TGTGCCATCAGTGAGTCCGGACAGTCCTACGAGCAGTACTTC. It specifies CAISESGQSYEQYF.

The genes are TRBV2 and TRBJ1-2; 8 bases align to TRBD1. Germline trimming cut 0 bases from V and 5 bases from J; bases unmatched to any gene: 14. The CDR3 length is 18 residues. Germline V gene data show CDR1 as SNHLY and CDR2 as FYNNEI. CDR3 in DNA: TGTGCCAGCAGTGAAGCCCTAGGACAGGGAGATCCTATGTATGGCTACACCTTC. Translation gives CASSEALGQGDPMYGYTF.

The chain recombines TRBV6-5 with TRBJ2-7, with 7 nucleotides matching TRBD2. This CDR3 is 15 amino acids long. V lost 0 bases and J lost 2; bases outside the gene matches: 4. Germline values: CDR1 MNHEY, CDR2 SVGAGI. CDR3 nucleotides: TGTGCCAGCAGTTACTCTCGGGGGGAGACCTACGAGCAGTACTTC. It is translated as CASSYSRGETYEQYF.

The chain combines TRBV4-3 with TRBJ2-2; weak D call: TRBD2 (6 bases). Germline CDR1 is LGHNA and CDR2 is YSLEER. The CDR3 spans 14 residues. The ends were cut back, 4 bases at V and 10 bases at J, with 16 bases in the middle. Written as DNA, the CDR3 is TGCGCCAGCAGCCGAGGAGGGTATATCGAGGAGCTGTTTTTT. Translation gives CASSRGGYIEELFF.

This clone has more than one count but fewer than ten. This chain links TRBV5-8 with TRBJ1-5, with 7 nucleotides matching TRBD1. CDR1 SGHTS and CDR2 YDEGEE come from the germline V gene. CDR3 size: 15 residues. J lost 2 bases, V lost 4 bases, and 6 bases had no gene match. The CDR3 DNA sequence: TGTGCCAGCAGCGGAGGACAGGTAGGCAATCAGCCCCAGCATTTT. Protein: CASSGGQVGNQPQHF.

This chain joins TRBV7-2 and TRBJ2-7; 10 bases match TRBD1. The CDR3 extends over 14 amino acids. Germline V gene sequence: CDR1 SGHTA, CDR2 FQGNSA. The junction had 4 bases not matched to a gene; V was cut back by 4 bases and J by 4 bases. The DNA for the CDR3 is TGTGCCAGCAGCTCGACAGGGGGCAGGTACGAGCAGTACTTC. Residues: CASSSTGGRYEQYF.

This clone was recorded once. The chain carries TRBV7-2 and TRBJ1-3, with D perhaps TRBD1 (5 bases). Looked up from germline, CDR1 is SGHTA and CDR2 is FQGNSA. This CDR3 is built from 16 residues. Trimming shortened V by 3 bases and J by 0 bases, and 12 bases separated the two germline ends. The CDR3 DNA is TGTGCCAGCAGCTTGGGGGGGGGACCCTCTGGAAACACCATATATTTT. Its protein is CASSLGGGPSGNTIYF.

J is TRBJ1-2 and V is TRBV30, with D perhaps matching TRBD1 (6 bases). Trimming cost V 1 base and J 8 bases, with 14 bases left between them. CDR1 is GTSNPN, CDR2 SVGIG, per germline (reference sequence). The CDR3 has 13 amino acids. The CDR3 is CAWSEGHQLGYTF. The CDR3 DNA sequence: TGTGCCTGGAGTGAGGGACACCAACTAGGCTACACCTTC.

As DNA, the CDR3 is TGTGCCAGCTCACCACCGGCCGCACCGAACACCGGGGAGCTGTTTTTT. Translated: CASSPPAAPNTGELFF. The rearrangement uses TRBV18 and TRBJ2-2; D ambiguous. The length of the CDR3 is 16 residues. Germline V gives CDR1 KGHSH, CDR2 LQKENI. V lost 0 bases, J lost 0 bases, and 8 bases lay in between.